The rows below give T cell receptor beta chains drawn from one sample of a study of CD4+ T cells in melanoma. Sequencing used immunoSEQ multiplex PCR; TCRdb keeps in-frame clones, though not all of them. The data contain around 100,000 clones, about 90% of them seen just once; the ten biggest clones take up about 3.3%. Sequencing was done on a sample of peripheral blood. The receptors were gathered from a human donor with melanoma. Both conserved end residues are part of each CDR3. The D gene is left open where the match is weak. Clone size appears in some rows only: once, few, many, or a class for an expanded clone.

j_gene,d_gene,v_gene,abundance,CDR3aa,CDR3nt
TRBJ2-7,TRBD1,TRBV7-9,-,CASSFPGQGYEQYF,TGTGCCAGCAGCTTCCCTGGACAGGGCTACGAGCAGTACTTC
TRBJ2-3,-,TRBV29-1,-,CSVVPGLDTQYF,TGCAGCGTTGTGCCGGGCCTAGATACGCAGTATTTT
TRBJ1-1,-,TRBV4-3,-,CASSKDSYMNTEAFF,TGCGCCAGCAGCAAAGACAGCTACATGAACACTGAAGCTTTCTTT
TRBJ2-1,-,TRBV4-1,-,CASSGGTHFRYFF,TGCGCCAGCAGCGGAGGGACCCATTTTAGGTATTTCTTC
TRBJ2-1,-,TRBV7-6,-,CASSLSQQRGYNEQFF,TGTGCCAGCAGCTTATCCCAACAGAGGGGCTACAATGAGCAGTTCTTC
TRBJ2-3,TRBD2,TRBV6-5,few,CASKVSGSTDTQYF,TGTGCCAGCAAGGTTAGCGGGTCGACAGATACGCAGTATTTT
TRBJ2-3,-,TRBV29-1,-,CSVEGALVGATDTQYF,TGCAGCGTTGAAGGGGCTTTGGTGGGAGCCACAGATACGCAGTATTTT
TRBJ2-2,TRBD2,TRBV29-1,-,CSVLSGRVDTGELFF,TGCAGCGTCCTCTCCGGGAGGGTAGACACCGGGGAGCTGTTTTTT
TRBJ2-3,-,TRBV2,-,CASTKGVGTDTQYF,TGTGCCAGCACCAAAGGGGTAGGCACAGATACGCAGTATTTT
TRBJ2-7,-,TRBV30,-,CAWSLGLFGYEQYF,TGTGCCTGGAGTTTAGGGCTATTCGGCTACGAGCAGTACTTC
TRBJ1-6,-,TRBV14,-,CASSQDSRGYNSPLHF,TGTGCCAGCAGCCAAGACAGTAGGGGCTATAATTCACCCCTCCACTTT
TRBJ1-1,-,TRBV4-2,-,CASSQWPMGPEGGDTEAFF,TGTGCCAGCAGCCAATGGCCAATGGGGCCAGAGGGAGGAGACACTGAAGCTTTCTTT
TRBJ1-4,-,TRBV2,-,CASISGDSTNEKLFF,TGTGCCAGCATCTCGGGAGACTCAACTAATGAAAAACTGTTTTTT
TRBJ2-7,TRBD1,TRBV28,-,CASRIGGTGLREQYF,TGTGCCAGCAGGATCGGAGGGACAGGCCTCCGGGAGCAGTACTTC
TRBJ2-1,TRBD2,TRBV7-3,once,CASSPLAGYYNEQFF,TGTGCCAGCAGCCCCCTAGCGGGGTATTACAATGAGCAGTTCTTC
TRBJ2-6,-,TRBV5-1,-,CASSLAGQANVLTF,TGCGCCAGCAGCTTGGCGGGACAGGCCAACGTCCTGACTTTC
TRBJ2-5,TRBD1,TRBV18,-,CASSPGDRGETQYF,TGTGCCAGCTCACCAGGGGACAGGGGAGAGACCCAGTACTTC
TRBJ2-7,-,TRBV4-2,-,CASSQVWGPGYNYEQYF,TGTGCCAGCAGCCAAGTATGGGGACCAGGGTATAACTACGAGCAGTACTTC
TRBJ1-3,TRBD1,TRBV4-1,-,CASSPLRGQDSGNTIYF,TGCGCCAGCAGCCCATTAAGGGGACAGGACTCTGGAAACACCATATATTTT
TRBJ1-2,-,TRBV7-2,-,CASSYSSYGYTF,TGTGCCAGCAGCTACTCGTCCTATGGCTACACCTTC
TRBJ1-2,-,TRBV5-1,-,CASSARVGDGYTF,TGCGCCAGCAGCGCCCGGGTGGGGGATGGCTACACCTTC
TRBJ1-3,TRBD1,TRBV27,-,CASSLGGTVRDTIYF,TGTGCCAGCAGTTTAGGCGGGACAGTTAGAGACACCATATATTTT
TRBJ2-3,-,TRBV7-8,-,CASSNLDRKSTDTQYF,TGTGCCAGCAGCAACCTGGACAGAAAGAGCACAGATACGCAGTATTTT
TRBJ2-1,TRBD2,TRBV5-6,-,CASSWGLAGEKFF,TGTGCCAGCAGCTGGGGACTAGCGGGAGAGAAGTTCTTC
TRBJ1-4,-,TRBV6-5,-,CASIGREANEKLFF,TGTGCCAGCATAGGACGGGAAGCTAATGAAAAACTGTTTTTT
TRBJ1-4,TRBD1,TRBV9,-,CASSVGTGGFSEKLFF,TGTGCCAGCAGCGTTGGGACAGGAGGTTTCAGTGAAAAACTGTTTTTT
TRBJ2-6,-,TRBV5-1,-,CASHRERSNRGANVLTF,TGCGCCAGCCACCGGGAGCGGTCTAATAGGGGGGCCAACGTCCTGACTTTC
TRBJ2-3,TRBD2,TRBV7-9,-,CASTGLAVDTQYF,TGTGCCAGCACCGGACTAGCCGTGGATACGCAGTATTTT
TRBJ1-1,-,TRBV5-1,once,CASSLVGSDTEAFF,TGCGCCAGCAGCTTGGTGGGATCGGACACTGAAGCTTTCTTT
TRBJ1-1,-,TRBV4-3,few,CASSQDYFGREQNTEAFF,TGCGCCAGCAGCCAAGATTATTTCGGGAGGGAGCAGAACACTGAAGCTTTCTTT